Listed below are T cell receptor beta chains from one sample, sequenced in a study of CD4 T cells in relation to SARS-CoV-2 and coronaviruses. This table comes from immunoSEQ multiplex PCR, and its TCRdb copy is limited to in-frame clones, with some not included. The sample consists of some 22,000 clones, roughly 72% of them appearing once. These receptors are not linked to any known antigen. The sequencing input was CD4+ T cells from PBMCs, cultured in vitro. These receptors came from a human donor in good health. CDR3s include the opening cysteine and the closing phenylalanine or tryptophan.

j_call cdr3_length v_call cdr3_aa
TRBJ1-5 15 TRBV7-2 CASSPQGYSNQPQHF
TRBJ2-7 12 TRBV29-1 CSVRGQGYEQYF
TRBJ2-7 14 TRBV3-1/TRBV3-2 CASSLGQGAREQYF
TRBJ2-5 16 TRBV18 CASSPSTGSGQETQYF
TRBJ2-3 12 TRBV6-2/TRBV6-3 CASSYAADTQYF
TRBJ2-1 15 TRBV6-5 CASSTHQTDWDEQFF
TRBJ2-5 12 TRBV3-1/TRBV3-2 CASSRTGETQYF
TRBJ2-3 12 TRBV29-1 CSVGSSTDTQYF
TRBJ1-2 13 TRBV3-1/TRBV3-2 CASSHEGHYGYTF
TRBJ1-1 12 TRBV11-2 CASTNSGTEAFF
TRBJ2-6 15 TRBV12-5 CASGIGRSGANVLTF
TRBJ1-6 16 TRBV7-2 CASSFSSAGGFSPLHF
TRBJ2-7 14 TRBV6-5 CASSYPGLPYEQYF
TRBJ1-2 13 TRBV2 CASNEGGHYGYTF
TRBJ2-2 15 TRBV30 CAWMWTGLNTGELFF
TRBJ2-3 16 TRBV5-1 CASSLAVSEWTDTQYF
TRBJ2-7 15 TRBV3-1/TRBV3-2 CASSPTGTGAYEQYF